Given below is one T cell receptor beta chain in context. This may arise from a read error, as a much more abundant clone is one base away. This CDR3 is 11 amino acids long. Germline values: CDR1 DFQATT, CDR2 SNEGSKA (reference sequence). As the template, RNA transcripts were used to amplify TCR beta CDR3 regions. First-round RT-PCR used HTBI primers; second-round multiplex PCR followed. Each CDR3 protein gets one entry after TCRdb re-called the multiplex PCR reads with MiXCR. Of about 640,000 distinct CDR3 sequences in the sample, 35% to 45% are singletons; the top ten hold more than 2.5%. These data originate in a study of Graves' ophthalmopathy and Graves' hyperthyroidism.

This TCR was recovered from an adult man with Graves' ophthalmopathy. The V and J genes are TRBV20-1 and TRBJ2-2; tentatively, D is TRBD2 (5 bases). What was sequenced was peripheral blood. CDR3 coding DNA: TGCAGTGCTAGAAACACCGGGGAGCCGTTTTTT. This encodes CSARNTGEPFF.